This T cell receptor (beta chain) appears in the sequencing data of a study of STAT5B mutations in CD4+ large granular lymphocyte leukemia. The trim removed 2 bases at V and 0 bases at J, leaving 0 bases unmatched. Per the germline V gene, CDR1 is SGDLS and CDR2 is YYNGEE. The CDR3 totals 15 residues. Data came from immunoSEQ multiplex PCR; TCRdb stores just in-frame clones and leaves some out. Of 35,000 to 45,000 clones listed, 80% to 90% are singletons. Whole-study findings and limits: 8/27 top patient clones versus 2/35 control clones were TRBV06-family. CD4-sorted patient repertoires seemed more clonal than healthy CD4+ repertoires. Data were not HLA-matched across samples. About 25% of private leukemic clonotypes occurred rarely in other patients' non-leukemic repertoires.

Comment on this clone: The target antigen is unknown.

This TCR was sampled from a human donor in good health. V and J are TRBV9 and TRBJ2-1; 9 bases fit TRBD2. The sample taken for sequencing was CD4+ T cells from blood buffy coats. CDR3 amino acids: CASSVSGSSYNEQFF. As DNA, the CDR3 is TGTGCCAGCAGCGTTAGCGGGAGCTCCTACAATGAGCAGTTCTTC.